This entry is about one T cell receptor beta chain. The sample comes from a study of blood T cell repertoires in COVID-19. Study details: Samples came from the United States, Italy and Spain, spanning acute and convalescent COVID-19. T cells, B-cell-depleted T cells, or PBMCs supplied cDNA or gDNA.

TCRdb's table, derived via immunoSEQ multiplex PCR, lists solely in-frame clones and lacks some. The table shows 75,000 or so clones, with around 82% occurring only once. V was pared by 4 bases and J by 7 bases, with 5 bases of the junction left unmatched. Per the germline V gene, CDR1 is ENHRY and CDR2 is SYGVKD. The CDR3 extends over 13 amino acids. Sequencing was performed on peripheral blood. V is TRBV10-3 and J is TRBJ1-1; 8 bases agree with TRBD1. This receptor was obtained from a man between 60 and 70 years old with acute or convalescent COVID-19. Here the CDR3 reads CAISGGQGGEAFF. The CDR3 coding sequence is TGTGCCATCAGTGGAGGACAGGGCGGTGAAGCTTTCTTT.